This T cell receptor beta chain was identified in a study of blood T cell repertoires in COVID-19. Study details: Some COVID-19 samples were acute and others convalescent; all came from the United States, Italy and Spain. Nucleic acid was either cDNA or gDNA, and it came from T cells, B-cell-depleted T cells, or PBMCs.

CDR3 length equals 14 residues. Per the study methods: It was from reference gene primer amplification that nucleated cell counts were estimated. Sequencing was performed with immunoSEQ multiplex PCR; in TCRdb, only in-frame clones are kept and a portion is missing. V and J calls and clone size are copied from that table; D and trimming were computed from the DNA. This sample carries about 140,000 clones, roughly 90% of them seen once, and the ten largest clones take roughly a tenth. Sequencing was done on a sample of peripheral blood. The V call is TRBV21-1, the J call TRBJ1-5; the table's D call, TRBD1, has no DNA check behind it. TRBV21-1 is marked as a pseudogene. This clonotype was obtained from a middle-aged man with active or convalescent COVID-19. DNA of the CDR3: TGTGCCAGCAGCGGGTGGGCAGGGGATCAGCCCCAGCATTTT. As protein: CASSGWAGDQPQHF.